A single sample gave rise to the 10 T cell receptor beta chains below, sequenced in a study of blood T cell repertoires in COVID-19 (TCRdb year 2020). Library creation used the immunoSEQ multiplex PCR assay. TCRdb retrieved this table from immuneACCESS and kept in-frame rearrangements only. Not all clones are present; in checked studies, unresolved V genes account for under half, and no reason is known for the remainder. The table for this sample lists around 56,000 clones; around three quarters of them were counted only once. The ten largest clonotypes hold roughly 3.2% of the sample. The specimen was peripheral blood. The origin of the receptors is a man in his 60s with acute or convalescent COVID-19.

By share, this clone counts as large. The J gene is TRBJ1-1, the V gene TRBV5-1; the D gene is possibly TRBD1 (5 bases). This CDR3 region has 15 residues. CDR1 is SGHRS and CDR2 is YFSETQ in the germline V gene. The germline V and J ends were trimmed by 4 bases and 1 base, with 14 bases remaining between them. DNA of the CDR3: TGCGCCAGCAGCCTTCAACAGGTGCCGAACACTGAAGCTTTCTTT. Amino acid sequence: CASSLQQVPNTEAFF.

CDR3 DNA: TGTGCCAGCAGCCCCGGGACAGGGGTGTTTGGTGGCTACACCTTC. Residues: CASSPGTGVFGGYTF. The rearrangement joins TRBV7-6 to TRBJ1-2; 10 bases agree with TRBD1. Trimming took 5 bases from V and 7 from J; bases not matched to a gene: 10. The CDR3 runs to 15 residues. From germline, CDR1 is SGHVS and CDR2 FNYEAQ.

This clone occurred a few times. V and J are TRBV7-2 and TRBJ1-6, with 8 bases lining up with TRBD1. V dropped 4 bases and J dropped 9; count of bases not matched to a gene: 17. Germline V gene data show CDR1 as SGHTA and CDR2 as FQGNSA. The CDR3 is 18 residues long. CDR3 residues: CASSSPRGQDRSSSPLHF. The CDR3 bases are TGTGCCAGCAGCTCACCTCGGGGACAGGACCGAAGTAGTTCACCCCTCCACTTT.

V usage is TRBV9 and J usage is TRBJ2-3, with TRBD2 identical over 8 bases. V was clipped by 4 bases and J by 6 bases; unmatched bases: 13. Germline loops: CDR1 SGDLS, CDR2 YYNGEE. This CDR3 region has 16 residues. The CDR3 here is CASSTTPPGGRDTQYF. The CDR3 coding sequence is TGTGCCAGCAGCACGACTCCACCGGGGGGGCGGGATACGCAGTATTTT.

The V call is TRBV30, the J call TRBJ1-6; D remains unclear. CDR1 is GTSNPN and CDR2 is SVGIG in the germline V gene (reference sequence). The CDR3 spans 13 residues. Trimming stripped 3 bases from V and 9 bases from J, with 12 bases between. CDR3 amino acids: CAWRETSGSPLHF. DNA of the CDR3: TGTGCCTGGAGGGAAACCTCGGGTTCACCCCTCCACTTT.

This rearrangement joins TRBV30 to TRBJ2-7; maybe TRBD2 (5 bases). There are 12 residues in the CDR3. The V gene's germline CDR1 is GTSNPN and CDR2 SVGIG (reference sequence). Trimming left V 4 bases short and J 6 bases short, with 13 bases between. The CDR3 coding sequence is TGTGCCTGGATGCGAGGGAGCCGCGAGCAGTACTTC. This encodes CAWMRGSREQYF.

The chain joins TRBV2 to TRBJ2-3; TRBD2 is a possible D gene (5 bases). Germline CDR1 reads SNHLY; CDR2 reads FYNNEI. This CDR3 region has 13 residues. V dropped 8 bases and J dropped 3 bases, with 12 bases sitting between them. The CDR3 sequence: CASVQRRTDTQYF. The CDR3 DNA reads TGTGCCAGCGTTCAGCGGCGTACAGATACGCAGTATTTT.

This clone has a handful of counts. This chain joins TRBV18 and TRBJ2-7; tentatively, D is TRBD2 (6 bases). Per the germline V gene, CDR1 is KGHSH and CDR2 is LQKENI. Trimming shortened V by 1 base and J by 3 bases, and 10 bases separated the two germline ends. CDR3 size: 14 residues. This chain's CDR3 is CASSPQTSNYEQYF. In nucleotides, the CDR3 is TGTGCCAGCTCACCACAGACTAGTAACTACGAGCAGTACTTC.

This chain links TRBV5-6 with TRBJ1-4; a possible D gene is TRBD1 (6 bases). Per germline, CDR1 SGHDT and CDR2 YYEEEE. V was trimmed by 5 bases and J by 10 bases, leaving 24 bases between them. The CDR3 loop spans 16 amino acids. DNA of the CDR3: TGTGCCAGCAGTCAATGGACGTGGGGGCTCAGGGGAAAACTGTTTTTT. Protein: CASSQWTWGLRGKLFF.

The chain combines TRBV24-1 with TRBJ2-3, with D perhaps matching TRBD1 (6 bases). Trimming cost V 2 bases and J 5 bases, with 10 bases left between them. The germline V gene encodes CDR1 KGHDR and CDR2 SFDVKD. This CDR3 spans 14 amino acids. The CDR3 DNA sequence: TGTGCCACCAGTGATTCCACAGGGAAAGATACGCAGTATTTT. Protein sequence: CATSDSTGKDTQYF.